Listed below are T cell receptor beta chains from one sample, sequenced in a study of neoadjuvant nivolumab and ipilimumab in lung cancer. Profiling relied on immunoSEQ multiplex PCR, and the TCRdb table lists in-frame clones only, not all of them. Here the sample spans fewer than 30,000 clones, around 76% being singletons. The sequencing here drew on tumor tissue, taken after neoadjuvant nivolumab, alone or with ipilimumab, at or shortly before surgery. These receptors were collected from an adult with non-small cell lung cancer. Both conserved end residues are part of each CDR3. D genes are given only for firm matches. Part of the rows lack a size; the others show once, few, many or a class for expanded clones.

TGTGCCAGCAGCCAGGCGGGGGCTCGCACAGATACGCAGTATTTT CASSQAGARTDTQYF 15 - TRBV5-4 - TRBJ2-3
TGTGCTAGCAGCTTAGAACTAGCGAAGTCCCCCGGGGAGCTGTTTTTT CASSLELAKSPGELFF 16 TRBD2 TRBV7-7 few TRBJ2-2
TGTGCCAGCAGCGTAGCCGGACTAGCGGACTACAATGAGCAGTTCTTC CASSVAGLADYNEQFF 16 TRBD2 TRBV9 - TRBJ2-1
TGCAGCGTTGGGTTGGGCGGCTACACCTTC CSVGLGGYTF 10 - TRBV29-1 - TRBJ1-2
TGCGCCAGCAGCGGCGGGACACAGAACACCGGGGAGCTGTTTTTT CASSGGTQNTGELFF 15 - TRBV5-1 - TRBJ2-2
TGTGCCAGCAGCCTCACCGGGGATACGCAGTATTTT CASSLTGDTQYF 12 - TRBV11-2 - TRBJ2-3
TGCGCCAGCAGCCAAGGGGAGCTCCTCCATGGCTACACCTTC CASSQGELLHGYTF 14 - TRBV4-1 - TRBJ1-2
TGTGCCAGCAGCACCCCATACACGGTCAACACTGAAGCTTTCTTT CASSTPYTVNTEAFF 15 - TRBV7-9 - TRBJ1-1
TGTGCCAGCAGTGTTGGGGGGCGCGAGACTGAAGCTTTCTTT CASSVGGRETEAFF 14 - TRBV2 - TRBJ1-1
TGTGCCAGCAGGCCGACTTCTCGAACAGGCTACACCTTC CASRPTSRTGYTF 13 - TRBV7-2 - TRBJ1-2
TGCAGCGCGTGGGGTGTGGGGACAAACATTCAGTACTTC CSAWGVGTNIQYF 13 - TRBV29-1 once TRBJ2-4
TGCGCCAGCAGCCAATTAGGGAGGTTGGAGACCCAGTACTTC CASSQLGRLETQYF 14 - TRBV4-3 - TRBJ2-5
TGCGCCAGCAGCTTGGCCAAGGTAGGGACAGAGACCCAGTACTTC CASSLAKVGTETQYF 15 - TRBV5-1 - TRBJ2-5
TGTGCCAGTAGTTGGGACGTAGGGGACGGCTACACCTTC CASSWDVGDGYTF 13 - TRBV19 few TRBJ1-2
TGCGCCAGCAGCCAAGATGTGGGAGGGAGCAATCAGCCCCAGCATTTT CASSQDVGGSNQPQHF 16 - TRBV4-1 - TRBJ1-5
TGTGCCACCAGCAGAGATCACCCCGGGAGGCCCCAGCATTTT CATSRDHPGRPQHF 14 - TRBV15 - TRBJ1-5
TGCGCCAGCAGTGAGTCTCAGCGGGGAACGGATACGCAGTATTTT CASSESQRGTDTQYF 15 TRBD2 TRBV10-2 - TRBJ2-3
TGTGCCAGCAGCCCAGGGGATGGCTACACCTTC CASSPGDGYTF 11 - TRBV5-4 - TRBJ1-2
TGTGCCAGCAGCGTACGGGAAACAGATACGCAGTATTTT CASSVRETDTQYF 13 - TRBV9 - TRBJ2-3
TGTGCCAGCAGCTCAAAGGCGGGTACAGATACGCAGTATTTT CASSSKAGTDTQYF 14 - TRBV7-2 - TRBJ2-3
TGCGCCAGCAGCTCCGAGGGGAGCTCCTATAATTCACCCCTCCACTTT CASSSEGSSYNSPLHF 16 - TRBV5-1 - TRBJ1-6
TGCAGCGTTGATGGACAGGATAACTATGGCTACACCTTC CSVDGQDNYGYTF 13 TRBD1 TRBV29-1 few TRBJ1-2
TGCAGCGTTTCAGGGCCTGGCTACACCTTC CSVSGPGYTF 10 - TRBV29-1 - TRBJ1-2
TGTGCCAGCAGCTTGGGGCTAGCGGGGAATTACCAAGAGACCCAGTACTTC CASSLGLAGNYQETQYF 17 TRBD2 TRBV5-5 - TRBJ2-5
TGTGCCAGCAGCTTTGTCCACAACCCATCCTACGAGCAGTACTTC CASSFVHNPSYEQYF 15 - TRBV7-9 - TRBJ2-7
TGTGCCAGCAGTGAAGACGGGGGCGGCTCCTACGAGCAGTACTTC CASSEDGGGSYEQYF 15 - TRBV6-1 - TRBJ2-7
TGTGCCAGCAGACTAGCCGCGACGGCAGTCTATGGCTACACCTTC CASRLAATAVYGYTF 15 - TRBV6-5 - TRBJ1-2
TGTGCCAGCAGCCAGCAGGAGGGAAGGCACGAGCAGTACTTC CASSQQEGRHEQYF 14 - TRBV9 - TRBJ2-7
TGCGCCAGCAGTGAGGGGGTAGCGGGGAGCCACGAGCAGTACTTC CASSEGVAGSHEQYF 15 TRBD2 TRBV10-1 - TRBJ2-7
TGTGCCAGCAGCTTAATCAGGGTGGACTATGGCTACACCTTC CASSLIRVDYGYTF 14 - TRBV7-8 few TRBJ1-2
TGTGCCAGCAGCTTAGACCATCCTAGCCTTAACACTGAAGCTTTCTTT CASSLDHPSLNTEAFF 16 - TRBV7-8 - TRBJ1-1
TGTGCCAGCAAACAGGGTAGTGGCACTGAAGCTTTCTTT CASKQGSGTEAFF 13 - TRBV6-6 - TRBJ1-1
TGCGCCAGCAGCTTTTCCGGCCCCCCCAACACAGATACGCAGTATTTT CASSFSGPPNTDTQYF 16 - TRBV5-1 - TRBJ2-3
TGTGCCTGGAGCTTTCAAGGCAATCAGCCCCAGCATTTT CAWSFQGNQPQHF 13 - TRBV30 - TRBJ1-5
TGTGCCTGGAGCGCCCCCCGGGACTACCGGACAACCGGGGAGCTGTTTTTT CAWSAPRDYRTTGELFF 17 TRBD2 TRBV30 - TRBJ2-2
TGTGCCAGCAGCTTGGTTCTACTAGAAAATGAGCAGTTCTTC CASSLVLLENEQFF 14 - TRBV5-6 - TRBJ2-1
TGCGCCAGCAGCTGGGGGGACCCCACAGATACGCAGTATTTT CASSWGDPTDTQYF 14 - TRBV5-1 - TRBJ2-3
TGTGCCAGCAGCTTAGGCCTTGTCACAGATACGCAGTATTTT CASSLGLVTDTQYF 14 - TRBV13 - TRBJ2-3
TGTGCCAGTAACCCGGACTATCAATACAATGAGCAGTTCTTC CASNPDYQYNEQFF 14 - TRBV11-2 - TRBJ2-1
TGTGCCAGCAGCTTGGATGGAGGGGATTACTATGGCTACACCTTC CASSLDGGDYYGYTF 15 - TRBV5-4 - TRBJ1-2
TGTGCCATCAAGAGGTCTTACTCAGTGATCGATACGCAGTATTTT CAIKRSYSVIDTQYF 15 - TRBV10-3 - TRBJ2-3
TGCGCCAGCAGCTTTACAGGGACCACAGATACGCAGTATTTT CASSFTGTTDTQYF 14 - TRBV5-1 - TRBJ2-3
TGTGCCAGCATGCAACAGGACTATGGCTACACCTTC CASMQQDYGYTF 12 - TRBV7-9 once TRBJ1-2
TGTGCCATCTCTAGCGGGGGTTTGCCAGATACGCAGTATTTT CAISSGGLPDTQYF 14 TRBD2 TRBV6-1 - TRBJ2-3
TGCGCCAGCAGTGAAACGGCGGATCCTTCCTACGAGCAGTACTTC CASSETADPSYEQYF 15 - TRBV10-2 - TRBJ2-7
TGTGCCAGCAGCCCACTATTGGGACAGGGAGGGGGAGAGACCCAGTACTTC CASSPLLGQGGGETQYF 17 TRBD1 TRBV11-2 - TRBJ2-5
TGTGCCATCAGTGAGGAGCCCGGCGGGGCCCAGCATTTT CAISEEPGGAQHF 13 - TRBV10-3 - TRBJ1-5
TGTGCCAGCAGTGAGGGGGGCGGTAACTATGGCTACACCTTC CASSEGGGNYGYTF 14 - TRBV2 - TRBJ1-2
TGTGCCATCAGTGGGGACAGCAATCAGCCCCAGCATTTT CAISGDSNQPQHF 13 - TRBV10-3 - TRBJ1-5